The 26 T cell receptor beta chains listed next were all sequenced from one sample in a study of radiotherapy plus CTLA-4 blockade in lung cancer. The method was immunoSEQ multiplex PCR; TCRdb's version includes in-frame clones alone and lacks a portion of them. Among around 30,000 clones, about four fifths were seen once, and the ten largest hold around an eighth. The source material was peripheral blood, sampled from a patient treated with radiotherapy plus ipilimumab. The source of these receptors is a human donor with non-small cell lung cancer that progressed on radiotherapy plus ipilimumab.

The chain is built from TRBV28 and TRBJ1-4; TRBD1 agrees at 7 bases. CDR3 length: 14 residues. Per germline, CDR1 MDHEN and CDR2 SYDVKM. Losses at the gene ends were 4 bases for V and 8 bases for J; bases not matched to a gene: 7. CDR3 region: CASSSATGWEKLFF. The DNA for the CDR3 is TGTGCCAGCAGTTCCGCGACAGGGTGGGAAAAACTGTTTTTT.

V usage is TRBV5-4 and J usage is TRBJ1-2, with D perhaps TRBD1 (6 bases). V was trimmed by 1 base and J by 6 bases, leaving 10 bases between them. Germline V gives CDR1 SGHNT, CDR2 YYREEE (reference sequence). The CDR3 is 13 residues long. The DNA for the CDR3 is TGTGCCAGCAGCTTGAACGGGGGCGATGGCTACACCTTC. Amino acid sequence: CASSLNGGDGYTF. The whole variable domain, filled in from reference TRBV5-4 and TRBJ1-2, reads ETGVTQSPTHLIKTRGQQVTLRCSSQSGHNTVSWYQQALGQGPQFIFQYYREEENGRGNFPPRFSGLQFPNYSSELNVNALELDDSALYLCASSLNGGDGYTFGSGTRLTVV.

The chain links TRBV2 to TRBJ2-1; 7 nucleotides line up with TRBD1. This CDR3 spans 13 amino acids. Losses at the gene ends were 6 bases for V and 10 bases for J; bases not matched to a gene: 9. Germline V gene lookup returns CDR1 SNHLY and CDR2 FYNNEI. The chain's CDR3 is CASSPNAGGEQFF. The CDR3 DNA reads as TGTGCCAGCAGCCCCAACGCAGGGGGAGAGCAGTTCTTC.

A single count supports this clone. Germline and junction disagree at one end, which may indicate a read error. V usage is TRBV15 and J usage is TRBJ2-1; TRBD2 matches 13 bases. The CDR3 is 17 residues long. The germline V gene has CDR1 LNHNV and CDR2 YYDKDF (reference sequence). CDR3 amino acids: CATRREGGLAGVNEQFF. CDR3 DNA: TGTGCCACCAGAAGAGAGGGAGGACTAGCGGGAGTCAATGAGCAGTTCTTC.

A word on this clone: Additional DNA sequences in this sample encode the identical CDR3. The J gene is TRBJ2-1, the V gene TRBV4-2; 12 bases fit TRBD2. Looked up from germline, CDR1 is LGHNA and CDR2 is YNFKEQ. CDR3 length: 17 residues. J lost 7 bases, V lost 1 base, and 8 bases had no gene match. CDR3 nucleotide sequence: TGTGCCAGCAGCCAAGGAACGACTAGCGGGAGAGGGAATGAGCAGTTCTTC. Residues: CASSQGTTSGRGNEQFF.

The chain uses TRBV7-3 and TRBJ2-3; TRBD2 aligns across 8 bases. The CDR3 has 15 amino acids. Germline V gene lookup returns CDR1 SGHTA and CDR2 FQGTGA. After removal of 4 bases from V and 4 bases from J, the junction contained 7 bases not matched to a gene. CDR3 in DNA: TGTGCCAGCAGCTCCGGACTAGCACCCCCAGATACGCAGTATTTT. Translating it yields CASSSGLAPPDTQYF.

The V gene is TRBV27, the J gene TRBJ2-3, with 7 bases fitting TRBD1. There are 12 residues in the CDR3. The germline CDR1 and CDR2 sequences are MNHEY and SMNVEV (reference sequence). Trimming at V came to 6 bases and at J to 8 bases, leaving 5 bases not matched to a gene. CDR3 DNA sequence: TGTGCCAGCAGACAGGGGTTGGGTACGCAGTATTTT. It encodes CASRQGLGTQYF.

This rearrangement joins TRBV10-3 to TRBJ2-7; 9 nucleotides line up with TRBD1. Trimming cost V 0 bases and J 6 bases; bases outside gene matches: 6. Per germline, CDR1 ENHRY and CDR2 SYGVKD. The CDR3 is 15 amino acids. CDR3 residues: CAISESTQGAGEQYF. CDR3 nucleotide sequence: TGTGCCATCAGTGAGTCGACACAGGGGGCGGGCGAGCAGTACTTC.

The V and J genes are TRBV6-6 and TRBJ1-1, with TRBD1 matching 7 bases. V trimming: 4 bases; J trimming: 1 base; junction bases outside the gene matches: 3. CDR3 size: 14 residues. In germline, CDR1 is MNHNY, CDR2 SVGAGI (reference sequence). This CDR3 is CASSSTGQNTEAFF. CDR3 DNA sequence: TGTGCCAGCAGTTCGACAGGGCAGAACACTGAAGCTTTCTTT.

In this sample, this clone turned up a few times. J is TRBJ2-7 and V is TRBV6-6; no clear D gene. CDR1 and CDR2 from the germline V gene are MNHNY and SVGAGI (reference sequence). CDR3 size: 14 residues. With 0 bases removed from V and 3 bases from J, the gap between germline ends came to 9 bases. The CDR3 here is CASSYSTRSYEQYF. CDR3 in DNA: TGTGCCAGCAGTTACTCGACAAGGAGCTACGAGCAGTACTTC.

The rearrangement links TRBV27 to TRBJ1-2, with a tentative D call TRBD1 (5 bases). Germline V gene sequence: CDR1 MNHEY, CDR2 SMNVEV (reference sequence). The length of the CDR3 is 15 residues. With 5 bases removed from V and 4 bases from J, the gap between germline ends came to 17 bases. Here the CDR3 DNA reads TGTGCCAGCAGTCCAACTTTTCAGGGCTTCTATGGCTACACCTTC. It is translated as CASSPTFQGFYGYTF.

This clone was observed a few times. The chain has TRBV13 and TRBJ2-7; D gene ambiguous. V shed 6 bases and J shed 2 bases, with 17 bases lying between them. The CDR3 runs to 15 residues. The V gene's germline CDR1 is PRHDT and CDR2 FYEKMQ (reference sequence). CDR3 bases: TGTGCCAGCAGTTTATCGATGGGCAGTCCCTACGAGCAGTACTTC. This encodes CASSLSMGSPYEQYF.

CDR3 sequence reads: CASSQEETQYF. The CDR3 DNA sequence: TGTGCCAGCAGCCAGGAAGAGACCCAGTACTTC. The chain has TRBV7-9 and TRBJ2-5; D is ambiguous. Trimming removed 5 bases from V and 3 bases from J, with 4 bases in between. Germline loops: CDR1 SEHNR, CDR2 FQNEAQ (reference sequence). The CDR3 is 11 residues long.

This clone ranks as medium-sized. V and J are TRBV9 and TRBJ2-3, with a tentative D call TRBD2 (6 bases). CDR1 SGDLS and CDR2 YYNGEE come from the germline V gene. The ends were cut back, 4 bases at V and 0 bases at J, with 12 bases in the middle. The CDR3 extends over 15 amino acids. DNA for the CDR3: TGTGCCAGCAGCTTCGCCGGGACTAGCACAGATACGCAGTATTTT. This sequence encodes CASSFAGTSTDTQYF.

This clone was counted a few times. This sequence joins TRBV7-3 and TRBJ1-6; the D gene is possibly TRBD1 (6 bases). Germline V gene lookup returns CDR1 SGHTA and CDR2 FQGTGA. CDR3 length: 16 residues. The ends were cut back, 5 bases at V and 5 bases at J, with 16 bases in the middle. This CDR3 reads CASSPNPDRHNSPLHF. CDR3 DNA: TGTGCCAGCAGCCCCAACCCCGACAGGCATAATTCACCCCTCCACTTT.

The chain combines TRBV7-9 with TRBJ2-7; 7 bases map to TRBD2. Germline V gives CDR1 SEHNR, CDR2 FQNEAQ (reference sequence). J lost 0 bases, V lost 8 bases, and 7 bases had no gene match. The CDR3 covers 14 residues. Here the CDR3 DNA reads TGTGCCAGCGACCGGGGGGTCGCCTCCTACGAGCAGTACTTC. Amino acids: CASDRGVASYEQYF.

In this sample, this clone turned up a few times. The CDR3 nucleotides are TGCAGTGCTCAGCACGGAGATACGCAGTATTTT. Its protein product is CSAQHGDTQYF. The rearrangement joins TRBV20-1 to TRBJ2-3, with D hard to call. Trimming left V 5 bases short and J 5 bases short, with 8 bases between. The CDR3 covers 11 residues. Germline V gives CDR1 DFQATT, CDR2 SNEGSKA (reference sequence).

The chain carries TRBV6-1 and TRBJ2-1, with D hard to call. The germline V gene encodes CDR1 MNHNS and CDR2 SASEGT. Trimming took 6 bases from V and 1 from J, leaving 10 bases between them. The CDR3 covers 14 residues. CDR3 sequence (DNA): TGTGCCAGCAGGTTTAGCTCTTCCTACAATGAGCAGTTCTTC. This translates into CASRFSSSYNEQFF.

This chain connects TRBV2 to TRBJ2-1; D is perhaps TRBD1 (5 bases). This CDR3 region has 13 residues. The V end lost 6 bases, the J end lost 6 bases, and 12 bases lay between the germline ends. The V gene's germline CDR1 is SNHLY and CDR2 FYNNEI. The CDR3 loop is CASRSGIGNEQFF. The CDR3 nucleotides read TGTGCCAGCAGGTCAGGGATCGGCAATGAGCAGTTCTTC.

This chain links TRBV7-9 with TRBJ2-2; tentatively, D is TRBD1 (5 bases). The CDR3 is 12 residues long. V gave up 6 bases and J gave up 6 bases, with 8 bases separating them. CDR1 is SEHNR and CDR2 is FQNEAQ in the germline V gene (reference sequence). DNA of the CDR3: TGTGCCAGCAGAGGGGATCCCGGGGAGCTGTTTTTT. Protein: CASRGDPGELFF.

The rearrangement uses TRBV9 and TRBJ2-5, with 8 nucleotides matching TRBD2. V was pared by 0 bases and J by 3 bases, with 7 bases of the junction left unmatched. CDR1 is SGDLS, CDR2 YYNGEE, per germline. CDR3 size: 16 residues. In nucleotides, the CDR3 is TGTGCCAGCAGCGTAGCTCCCCGGGGGGGGGAAGAGACCCAGTACTTC. Translating gives CASSVAPRGGEETQYF.

The rearrangement uses TRBV5-1 and TRBJ2-6; D is unresolved. CDR3 length: 16 amino acids. Germline V lookup: CDR1 SGHRS, CDR2 YFSETQ. V shed 0 bases and J shed 0 bases, with 7 bases lying between them. The CDR3 sequence: CASSLADLSGANVLTF. In DNA, the CDR3 is TGCGCCAGCAGCTTGGCCGACCTCTCTGGGGCCAACGTCCTGACTTTC.

A remark on this clone: A far larger clone differs by one base, so this is likely a read error. The same CDR3 can be traced to other DNA sequences in this sample. The chain has TRBV6-1 and TRBJ2-3; possible D gene TRBD2, 5 bases. V was trimmed by 3 bases and J by 2 bases, leaving 15 bases between them. Per germline, CDR1 MNHNS and CDR2 SASEGT. This CDR3 comprises 16 residues. The CDR3 DNA sequence: TGTGCCAGCAGTGAGTCTCTTGGCGGGTACACAGATACGCAGTATTTT. Encoded protein: CASSESLGGYTDTQYF.

The chain recombines TRBV5-4 with TRBJ2-1; 8 nucleotides match TRBD1. Germline assignment: CDR1 SGHNT and CDR2 YYREEE (reference sequence). There are 16 residues in the CDR3. V shed 0 bases and J 5 bases; nucleotides not matched to a gene: 7. The CDR3: CASSLGTGPADNEQFF. CDR3 bases: TGTGCCAGCAGCTTGGGGACAGGGCCGGCGGACAATGAGCAGTTCTTC.

The genes are TRBV7-9 and TRBJ2-7; D call uncertain. V lost 0 bases to trimming and J lost 3 bases, with 6 bases between them. Germline V gene data show CDR1 as SEHNR and CDR2 as FQNEAQ (reference sequence). The CDR3 loop spans 13 amino acids. The CDR3 loop reads CASSLANFYEQYF. The CDR3 DNA follows: TGTGCCAGCAGCTTAGCCAACTTCTACGAGCAGTACTTC.

The chain carries TRBV11-1 and TRBJ2-2; 8 positions agree with TRBD2. This CDR3 spans 17 amino acids. CDR1 and CDR2 from the germline V gene are SGHAT and FQDESV (reference sequence). The J segment lost 6 bases and the V segment lost 5 bases, leaving 14 bases of the junction unmatched. DNA of the CDR3: TGTGCCAGCAGCACGCAGCGGGGGCAACGGAAGGCCGGGGAGCTGTTTTTT. Amino acids: CASSTQRGQRKAGELFF.